This T cell receptor (beta chain) was captured by sequencing in a study of stem cell transplantation in POMP-related autoinflammatory disease. Study-wide context: Hypothesis: faulty thymoproteasomes impair CD8+ T-cell selection, skewing TRB repertoires.

The CDR3 contains 16 residues. Looked up from germline, CDR1 is SGHTA and CDR2 is FQGTGA. The V end was cut by 1 base, the J end by 0 bases, with 11 bases between. Worth noting for this clone: Its antigen remains unknown.

PRAID combined immunodeficiency and autoinflammation. Whole-study results and caveats: Fewer unique TRB V-J gene pairings were identified in patients with PRAID.

The data were produced by immunoSEQ multiplex PCR, yet TCRdb's version contains in-frame clones alone and is incomplete. The table records several hundred clones, approximately 82% of them present only once. This sequence originates from a human donor with POMP-related autoinflammation and immune dysregulation (PRAID). V usage is TRBV7-3 and J usage is TRBJ2-3; either TRBD1 or TRBD2 may supply D (6 bases each). The starting material was CD4+ follicular helper T cells (Tfh) from PBMCs, obtained before stem cell transplantation. CDR3 amino acids: CASSLNPGASTDTQYF. CDR3 sequence (DNA): TGTGCCAGCAGCTTAAATCCGGGGGCTAGCACAGATACGCAGTATTTT.